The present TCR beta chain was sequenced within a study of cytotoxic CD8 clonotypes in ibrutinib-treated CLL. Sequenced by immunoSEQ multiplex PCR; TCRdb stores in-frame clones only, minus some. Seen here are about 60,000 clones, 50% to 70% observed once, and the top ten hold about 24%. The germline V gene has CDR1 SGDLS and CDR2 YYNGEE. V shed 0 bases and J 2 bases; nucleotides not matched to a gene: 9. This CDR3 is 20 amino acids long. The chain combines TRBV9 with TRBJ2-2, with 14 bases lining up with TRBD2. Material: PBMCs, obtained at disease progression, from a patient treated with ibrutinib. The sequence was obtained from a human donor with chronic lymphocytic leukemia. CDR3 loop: CASSVEGWTSGRHNTGELFF. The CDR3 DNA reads TGTGCCAGCAGCGTAGAGGGCTGGACTAGCGGGAGGCACAACACCGGGGAGCTGTTTTTT.